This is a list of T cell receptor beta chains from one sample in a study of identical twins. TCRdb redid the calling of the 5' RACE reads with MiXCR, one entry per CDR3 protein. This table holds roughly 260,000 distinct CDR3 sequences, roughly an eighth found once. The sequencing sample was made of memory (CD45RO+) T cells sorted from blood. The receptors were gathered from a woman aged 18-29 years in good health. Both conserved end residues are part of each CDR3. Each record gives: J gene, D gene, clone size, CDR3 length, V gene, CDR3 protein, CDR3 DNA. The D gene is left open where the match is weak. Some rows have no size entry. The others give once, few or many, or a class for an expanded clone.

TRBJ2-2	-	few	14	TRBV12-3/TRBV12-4	CASSGGRNTGELFF	TGTGCCAGCAGTGGGGGGCGGAACACCGGGGAGCTGTTTTTT
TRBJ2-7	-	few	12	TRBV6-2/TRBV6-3	CATTGFGYEQYF	TGTGCCACAACAGGGTTTGGCTACGAGCAGTACTTC
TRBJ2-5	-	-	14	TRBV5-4	CASSLEPNQETQYF	TGTGCCAGCAGCTTGGAACCCAACCAAGAGACCCAGTACTTC
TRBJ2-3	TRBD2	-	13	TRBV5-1	CASTSGNRDTQYF	TGCGCCAGCACCAGCGGGAATCGAGATACGCAGTATTTT
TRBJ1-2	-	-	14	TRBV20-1	CSARDQSINYGYTF	TGCAGTGCTAGAGATCAGTCGATTAACTATGGCTACACCTTC
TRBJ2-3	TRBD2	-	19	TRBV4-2	CASSQAPTSGGGLTDTQYF	TGTGCCAGCAGCCAAGCCCCGACTAGCGGGGGGGGACTCACAGATACGCAGTATTTT
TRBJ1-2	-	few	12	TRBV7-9	CASTQGFGGYTF	TGTGCCAGCACCCAGGGGTTTGGAGGCTACACCTTC
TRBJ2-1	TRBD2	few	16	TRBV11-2	CASSPQGGLAGAQQFF	TGTGCCAGCAGCCCTCAGGGGGGTCTAGCGGGAGCACAGCAGTTCTTC
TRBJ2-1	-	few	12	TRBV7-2	CASSLVREEQFF	TGTGCCAGCAGCTTAGTGCGTGAGGAGCAGTTCTTC
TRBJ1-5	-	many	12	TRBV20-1	CSAGQNNQPQHF	TGCAGTGCTGGACAGAACAATCAGCCCCAGCATTTT
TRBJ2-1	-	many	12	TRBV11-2	CASSSYNNEQFF	TGTGCCAGCAGCTCCTATAACAATGAGCAGTTCTTC
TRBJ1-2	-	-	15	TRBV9	CASSSALGVDYGYTF	TGTGCCAGCAGCTCCGCCCTGGGGGTCGACTATGGCTACACCTTC
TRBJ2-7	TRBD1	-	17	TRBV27	CASSRNAPGQGGYEQYF	TGTGCCAGCAGTCGGAACGCTCCGGGACAGGGGGGGTACGAGCAGTACTTC
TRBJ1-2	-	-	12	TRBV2	CASSDETVVYTF	TGTGCCAGCAGTGATGAGACCGTGGTCTACACCTTC
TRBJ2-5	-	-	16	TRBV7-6	CASSLAGGGVAETQYF	TGTGCCAGCAGCTTAGCAGGGGGGGGGGTCGCGGAGACCCAGTACTTC
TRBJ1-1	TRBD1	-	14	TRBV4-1	CASRDMGTATEAFF	TGCGCCAGCAGAGACATGGGGACAGCCACTGAAGCTTTCTTT
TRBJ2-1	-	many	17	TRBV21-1	CASSTTGNLGSYNEQFF	TGTGCCAGCAGCACGACAGGGAATTTAGGGTCCTACAATGAGCAGTTCTTC
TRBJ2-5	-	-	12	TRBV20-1	CSARGQAETQYF	TGCAGTGCTAGAGGCCAGGCAGAGACCCAGTACTTC
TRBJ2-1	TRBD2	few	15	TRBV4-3	CASSERLADPWEQFF	TGCGCCAGCAGCGAGAGACTAGCGGATCCTTGGGAGCAGTTCTTC
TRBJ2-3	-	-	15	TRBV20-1	CSAPPGKTSTDTQYF	TGCAGTGCTCCTCCAGGGAAGACTAGCACAGATACGCAGTATTTT
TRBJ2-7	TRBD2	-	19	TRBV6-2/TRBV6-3	CASRPLPGTSASFSYEQYF	TGTGCCAGCCGACCTCTGCCCGGGACTAGCGCCTCCTTCTCCTACGAGCAGTACTTC
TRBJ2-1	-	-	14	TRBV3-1	CASSQGPSYNEQFF	TGTGCCAGCAGCCAAGGGCCGAGCTACAATGAGCAGTTCTTC
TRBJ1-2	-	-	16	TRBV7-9	CASSLSGGGARDGYTF	TGTGCCAGCAGCTTATCCGGCGGCGGGGCTCGCGATGGCTACACCTTC
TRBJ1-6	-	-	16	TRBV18	CASSLQRTVYNSPLHF	TGTGCCAGCTCACTCCAAAGGACAGTCTATAATTCACCCCTCCACTTT
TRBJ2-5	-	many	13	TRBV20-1	CSGADPNQETQYF	TGCTCTGGTGCGGACCCCAACCAAGAGACCCAGTACTTC
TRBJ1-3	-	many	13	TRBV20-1	CSASTGLGNTIYF	TGCAGTGCCTCAACGGGGCTTGGAAACACCATATATTTT
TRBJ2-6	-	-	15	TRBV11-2	CASSAQVSGANVLTF	TGTGCCAGCAGCGCACAGGTCTCTGGGGCCAACGTCCTGACTTTC
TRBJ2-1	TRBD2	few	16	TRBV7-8	CASSRGTSGAYNEQFF	TGTGCCAGCAGCCGCGGGACTAGCGGAGCCTACAATGAGCAGTTCTTC
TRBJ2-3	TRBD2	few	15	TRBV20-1	CSARWWGTSGDTQYF	TGCAGTGCTAGATGGTGGGGGACTAGCGGAGATACGCAGTATTTT
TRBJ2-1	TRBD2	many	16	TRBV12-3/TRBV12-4	CASSPLLAGGRNEQFF	TGTGCCAGCAGTCCCTTACTAGCGGGGGGGCGGAATGAGCAGTTCTTC
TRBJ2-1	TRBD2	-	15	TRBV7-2	CASSSPSGSANEQFF	TGTGCCAGCAGCTCGCCTAGCGGGAGCGCAAATGAGCAGTTCTTC
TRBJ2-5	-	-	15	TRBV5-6	CASRSQDILQETQYF	TGTGCCAGCAGATCTCAGGACATACTTCAAGAGACCCAGTACTTC